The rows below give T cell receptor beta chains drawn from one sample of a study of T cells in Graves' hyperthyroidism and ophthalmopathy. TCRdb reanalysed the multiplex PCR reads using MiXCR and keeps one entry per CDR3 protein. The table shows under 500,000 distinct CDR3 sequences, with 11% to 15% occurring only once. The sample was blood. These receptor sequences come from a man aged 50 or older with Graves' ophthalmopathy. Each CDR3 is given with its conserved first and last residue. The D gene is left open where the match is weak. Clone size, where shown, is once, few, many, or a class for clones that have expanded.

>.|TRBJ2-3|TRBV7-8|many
CASSLARTTDTQYF
TGTGCCAGCAGCTTAGCTCGGACCACAGATACGCAGTATTTT
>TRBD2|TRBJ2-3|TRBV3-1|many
CASRGGTSGGGTDTQYF
TGTGCCAGCAGGGGAGGGACTAGCGGGGGAGGGACAGATACGCAGTATTTT
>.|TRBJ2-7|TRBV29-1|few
CSVEDPPQQYF
TGCAGCGTTGAGGATCCTCCCCAGCAGTACTTC
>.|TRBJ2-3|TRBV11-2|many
CASSLPTTDTQYF
TGTGCCAGCAGCTTACCGACCACAGATACGCAGTATTTT
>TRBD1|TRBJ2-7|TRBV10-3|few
CAISLRTGVAEQYF
TGTGCCATCAGTTTAAGGACAGGGGTTGCCGAGCAGTACTTC
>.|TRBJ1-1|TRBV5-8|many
CASSYQTGANTEAFF
TGTGCCAGCAGTTACCAAACAGGAGCGAACACTGAAGCTTTCTTT
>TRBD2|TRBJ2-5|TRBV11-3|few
CASSPRGSGSPETQYF
TGTGCCAGCAGCCCTCGTGGTAGCGGGAGCCCAGAGACCCAGTACTTC
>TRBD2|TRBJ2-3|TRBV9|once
CASSPLRLARRTDTQYF
TGTGCCAGCAGCCCCCTCCGACTAGCGCGGCGCACAGATACGCAGTATTTT
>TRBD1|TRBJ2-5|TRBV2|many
CASSEARRTGRETQYF
TGTGCCAGCAGTGAAGCGCGGAGGACAGGGAGGGAGACCCAGTACTTC
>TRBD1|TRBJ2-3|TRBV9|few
CASSVGDRVADTLYF
TGTGCCAGCAGCGTAGGAGACAGGGTGGCAGATACGCTGTATTTT
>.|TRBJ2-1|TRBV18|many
CASSLGEGREFYNEQFF
TGTGCCAGCTCACTCGGAGAAGGTCGGGAGTTCTACAATGAGCAGTTCTTC
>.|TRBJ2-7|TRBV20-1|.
CSARDRDLVVEQYF
TGCAGTGCTAGAGATCGAGACCTAGTCGTAGAGCAGTACTTC
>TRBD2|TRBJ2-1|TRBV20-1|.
CSARGQGGRSYNEQFF
TGCAGTGCTAGAGGTCAGGGAGGGCGATCCTACAATGAGCAGTTCTTC
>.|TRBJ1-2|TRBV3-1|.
CASSQDNTAGLGMNGYTF
TGTGCCAGCAGCCAAGATAATACAGCCGGATTGGGTATGAATGGCTACACCTTC
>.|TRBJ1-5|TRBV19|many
CASSPQERYSNQPQHF
TGTGCCAGTAGCCCACAGGAAAGGTATAGCAATCAGCCCCAGCATTTT
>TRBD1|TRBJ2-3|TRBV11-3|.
CASPRGQGPDTQYF
TGTGCCAGCCCTAGAGGACAGGGCCCAGATACGCAGTATTTT
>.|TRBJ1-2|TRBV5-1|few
CASSLGRGTGDYGYTF
TGCGCCAGCAGCTTAGGCAGGGGAACCGGCGACTATGGCTACACCTTC
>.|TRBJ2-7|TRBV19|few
CASSIKADSYEQYF
TGTGCCAGTAGTATTAAAGCCGACTCCTACGAGCAGTACTTT
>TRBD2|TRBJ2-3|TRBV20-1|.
CSASLAGRTDTQYF
TGCAGTGCCTCTCTAGCGGGAAGAACAGATACGCAGTATTTT
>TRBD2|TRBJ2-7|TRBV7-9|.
CASSFLPTSGSGEQYF
TGTGCCAGCAGCTTCCTGCCAACTAGCGGGAGCGGTGAGCAGTACTTC